The clone carrying this T cell receptor (beta chain) came up once. The antigen remains undetermined. The data were taken from a study of shared clonotypes between healthy human individuals. Turning to the study itself: There were three CD4 naive, three CD4 memory, two CD8 naive and one CD8 memory plates per donor. Overall study findings and caveats: Naive CD4 clonotypes overlapped across a handful of donors at roughly 5%. The small donor group covered limited genetic and exposure diversity.

Only CD45RO-negative cells positively selected for CCR7 counted as naive CD8 cells, so terminally differentiated effector memory CD45RA+ cells were excluded. Trimming took 0 bases from V and 1 from J, leaving 17 bases between them. The CDR3 has 17 residues. CDR1 is SGHDT, CDR2 YYEEEE, per germline. Assay execution took place at the deep level. TCRdb's table, derived via immunoSEQ multiplex PCR, lists solely in-frame clones and lacks some. This table has 600,000 or so clones, around 96% appearing once. The sequence was obtained from a woman in her 30s in good health. This chain links TRBV5-6 with TRBJ2-7, with D possibly being TRBD2 (6 bases). The sequenced material came from naive CD8+ T cells sorted from blood. The CDR3 spells CASSLAVSGRRSYEQYF. The DNA for the CDR3 is TGTGCCAGCAGCTTGGCGGTTAGCGGTAGGAGGTCCTACGAGCAGTACTTC.